What follows are 28 T cell receptor beta chains derived from one specimen sequenced in a study of CD8 T cells in ankylosing spondylitis. Each CDR3 protein is one row after TCRdb ran MiXCR on the 5' RACE reads. The repertoire holds roughly 200,000 distinct CDR3 sequences, more than 25% seen once, with approximately 6.6% in the top ten. Sequencing was done on a sample of blood, either unsorted or a sorted T cell fraction (not recorded which). These receptors came from a male donor with ankylosing spondylitis or in good health (not recorded which).

The V call is TRBV20-1, the J call TRBJ2-5; 8 bases match TRBD2. Per the germline V gene, CDR1 is DFQATT and CDR2 is SNEGSKA (reference sequence). The CDR3 runs 18 residues. After removal of 0 bases from V and 1 base from J, the junction contained 13 bases not matched to a gene. The CDR3, as DNA: TGCAGTGCTAGAGATTGGGCTAGCGGGCGGGCTGGCCAAGAGACCCAGTACTTC. It translates to CSARDWASGRAGQETQYF.

This clonotype was detected a few times. The gene calls are TRBV7-3 and TRBJ2-5; TRBD1 or TRBD2 may be the D gene (6 bases each). CDR3 length equals 13 residues. Between the trimmed V and J ends, which lost 2 bases and 9 bases, there was a span of 13 bases. The germline V gene encodes CDR1 SGHTA and CDR2 FQGTGA. DNA of the CDR3: TGTGCCAGCAGCTTACTAAGGGGGGAGGCCCAGTACTTC. Translation gives CASSLLRGEAQYF.

This sequence joins TRBV20-1 and TRBJ1-1; tentative D call: TRBD1 (5 bases). Germline V CDR1 and CDR2: DFQATT, SNEGSKA (reference sequence). Trimming left V 8 bases short and J 2 bases short, with 18 bases between. The CDR3 consists of 14 residues. DNA for the CDR3: TGCAGTTCAACGGCTCGGCAGGGAAACACTGAAGCTTTCTTT. Translated, it gives CSSTARQGNTEAFF.

This clonotype was seen ten or more times. This chain connects TRBV9 to TRBJ2-2, with 8 bases identical to TRBD2. The CDR3 contains 15 residues. The germline gives CDR1 SGDLS, CDR2 YYNGEE. J gave up 1 base and V 4 bases, and 3 bases lay outside the gene matches. The CDR3 is CASSPRGGNTGELFF. CDR3 sequence (DNA): TGTGCCAGCAGCCCCCGGGGGGGGAACACCGGGGAGCTGTTTTTT.

The CDR3 here is CSATGSRETQYF. CDR3 DNA: TGCAGTGCTACAGGTTCGCGGGAGACCCAGTACTTC. The chain uses TRBV20-1 and TRBJ2-5; D unclear. Germline loops: CDR1 DFQATT, CDR2 SNEGSKA (reference sequence). V was shortened by 4 bases and J by 5 bases, with 11 bases between the two germline ends. The CDR3 is 12 amino acids.

This clonotype was seen at least ten times. The chain is built from TRBV5-1 and TRBJ2-1, with TRBD2 identical over 8 bases. This CDR3 is 18 amino acids long. The trim removed 2 bases at V and 3 bases at J, leaving 13 bases unmatched. Germline assignment: CDR1 SGHRS and CDR2 YFSETQ. Here the CDR3 DNA reads TGCGCCAGCAGCTTTCGAGCGGGAGTGTCCACTTTCTACAATGAGCAGTTCTTC. Amino acid sequence: CASSFRAGVSTFYNEQFF.

This clonotype came up many times. The chain is built from TRBV29-1 and TRBJ1-1, with D maybe TRBD1 (6 bases). In germline, CDR1 is SQVTM, CDR2 ANQGSEA. The CDR3 length is 13 residues. The V end was cut by 6 bases, the J end by 0 bases, with 11 bases between. CDR3 residues: CSVAGVLNTEAFF. As DNA, the CDR3 is TGCAGCGTGGCAGGGGTCCTGAACACTGAAGCTTTCTTT.

The chain uses TRBV20-1 and TRBJ2-7, with D maybe TRBD2 (5 bases). V was trimmed by 6 bases and J by 4 bases, leaving 19 bases between them. Germline V gives CDR1 DFQATT, CDR2 SNEGSKA (reference sequence). The CDR3 consists of 14 residues. The CDR3 DNA sequence: TGCAGTGCGCCTGCCCGCTCTAGCAAGTACGAGCAGTACTTC. Protein: CSAPARSSKYEQYF.

This clonotype showed up many times. The genes are TRBV12-3 or TRBV12-4 and TRBJ2-2; D might be TRBD2 (5 bases). V gave up 8 bases and J gave up 0 bases, with 7 bases separating them. The CDR3 runs to 13 residues. The CDR3 loop is CASEAANTGELFF. CDR3 nucleotides: TGTGCCAGCGAAGCGGCGAACACCGGGGAGCTGTTTTTT.

This clonotype was detected only once. This chain connects TRBV5-1 to TRBJ2-7; TRBD1 might be the D (5 bases). CDR3 length: 12 amino acids. CDR1 SGHRS and CDR2 YFSETQ come from the germline V gene. The V end lost 1 base, the J end lost 6 bases, and 8 bases lay between the germline ends. For the CDR3, the DNA is TGCGCCAGCAGCTTGCAGGGATCCGAGCAGTACTTC. Its protein product is CASSLQGSEQYF.

The chain combines TRBV20-1 with TRBJ1-4, with D perhaps matching TRBD1 (5 bases). Germline V gene sequence: CDR1 DFQATT, CDR2 SNEGSKA (reference sequence). This CDR3 region has 15 residues. V gave up 0 bases and J gave up 7 bases, with 15 bases separating them. This CDR3 is CSARDPGRAGEKLFF. The CDR3, as DNA: TGCAGTGCTAGAGATCCAGGCAGGGCGGGTGAAAAACTGTTTTTT.

This clonotype occurred many times. The V gene is TRBV5-1, the J gene TRBJ2-1; 10 bases line up with TRBD2. After removal of 1 base from V and 9 bases from J, the junction contained 7 bases not matched to a gene. This CDR3 has 15 residues. In germline, CDR1 is SGHRS, CDR2 YFSETQ. DNA for the CDR3: TGCGCCAGCAGCTTGACTAGCGGGACATTCGGTGAGCAGTTCTTC. Encoded protein: CASSLTSGTFGEQFF.

The chain links TRBV20-1 to TRBJ2-3, with 15 bases fitting TRBD2. Germline V lookup: CDR1 DFQATT, CDR2 SNEGSKA (reference sequence). The CDR3 contains 16 residues. V trimming: 6 bases; J trimming: 0 bases; junction bases outside the gene matches: 4. CDR3 in amino acids: CSAGLAGGASTDTQYF. The CDR3 coding sequence is TGCAGTGCCGGACTAGCGGGAGGGGCTAGCACAGATACGCAGTATTTT.

A few counts support this clonotype. This chain joins TRBV27 and TRBJ2-5; D perhaps matches TRBD1 (7 bases). The CDR3 sequence is 13 residues long. The V and J ends lost 8 bases and 2 bases respectively, with 12 bases between them. Per germline, CDR1 MNHEY and CDR2 SMNVEV (reference sequence). The CDR3 nucleotides are TGTGCCAGCGCCAGGGGGGATCAAGAGACCCAGTACTTC. It encodes CASARGDQETQYF.

This clonotype occurred many times. The chain uses TRBV25-1 and TRBJ1-4; possible D gene TRBD1, 5 bases. Germline loops: CDR1 MGHDK, CDR2 SYGVNS. CDR3 length: 12 residues. V was trimmed by 4 bases and J by 10 bases, leaving 10 bases between them. CDR3 residues: CASSGGHGKLFF. In nucleotides, the CDR3 is TGTGCCAGCAGTGGGGGCCATGGAAAACTGTTTTTT.

Many counts were recorded for this clonotype. The chain employs TRBV7-9 and TRBJ2-7; D not resolved. This CDR3 is built from 12 residues. Germline CDR1 is SEHNR and CDR2 is FQNEAQ (reference sequence). Trimming cost V 5 bases and J 4 bases, with 9 bases left between them. CDR3 protein: CASSRDLYEQYF. The DNA of the CDR3 is TGTGCCAGCAGCCGTGATCTATACGAGCAGTACTTC.

This clonotype was counted only a few times. The rearrangement uses TRBV7-2 and TRBJ2-7; D is unclear. The CDR3 has 15 amino acids. V shed 0 bases and J shed 1 base, with 10 bases lying between them. Germline V gives CDR1 SGHTA, CDR2 FQGNSA. CDR3 DNA sequence: TGTGCCAGCAGCTTAGCCGTGGATGCATCCTACGAGCAGTACTTC. This sequence encodes CASSLAVDASYEQYF.

A single count supports this clonotype. V gene TRBV20-1 combines with J gene TRBJ1-5, with 9 positions matching TRBD1. Germline assignment: CDR1 DFQATT and CDR2 SNEGSKA (reference sequence). The CDR3 covers 16 residues. V was clipped by 6 bases and J by 0 bases; unmatched bases: 9. The CDR3 protein is CSARTGAGISNQPQHF. As DNA, the CDR3 is TGCAGTGCAAGGACAGGGGCCGGCATTAGCAATCAGCCCCAGCATTTT.

The sample holds a few counts of this clonotype. The V call is TRBV20-1, the J call TRBJ2-1, with D unresolved. The V end was cut by 2 bases, the J end by 5 bases, with 7 bases between. The length of the CDR3 is 12 residues. Germline CDR1 DFQATT, CDR2 SNEGSKA (reference sequence). The DNA for the CDR3 is TGCAGTGCTAGATCCCGAAACAATGAGCAGTTCTTC. This encodes CSARSRNNEQFF.

This clonotype was detected ten times or more. The V call is TRBV20-1, the J call TRBJ2-1; 11 nucleotides align to TRBD2. The CDR3 is 14 residues long. Germline CDR1 is DFQATT and CDR2 is SNEGSKA (reference sequence). J gave up 4 bases and V 7 bases, and 6 bases lay outside the gene matches. The CDR3 nucleotides read TGCAGTGTTGCCGGGACTAGCGGTTACAATGAGCAGTTCTTC. As protein: CSVAGTSGYNEQFF.

This clonotype was picked up many times. The chain links TRBV5-1 to TRBJ2-2; maybe TRBD2 (5 bases). With 0 bases removed from V and 6 bases from J, the gap between germline ends came to 9 bases. The length of the CDR3 is 14 residues. The germline V gene encodes CDR1 SGHRS and CDR2 YFSETQ. The CDR3 here is CASSLGEQAGELFF. CDR3 coding DNA: TGCGCCAGCAGCTTGGGGGAGCAGGCCGGGGAGCTGTTTTTT.

This clonotype was counted at least ten times. The gene calls are TRBV25-1 and TRBJ1-1; 7 bases match TRBD1. The CDR3 is 11 amino acids. CDR1 MGHDK and CDR2 SYGVNS come from the germline V gene. J was trimmed by 10 bases and V by 6 bases; bases with no gene match: 5. This chain's CDR3 is CASRSDRRAFF. CDR3 sequence (DNA): TGTGCCAGCAGGTCGGACAGGAGAGCTTTCTTT.

This chain connects TRBV18 to TRBJ2-7; D is perhaps TRBD2 (6 bases). Trimming stripped 4 bases from V and 2 bases from J, with 15 bases between. Germline V CDR1 and CDR2: KGHSH, LQKENI. The CDR3 runs 15 residues. The CDR3 is CASSQPGLGTYEQYF. CDR3 sequence (DNA): TGTGCCAGCTCACAACCGGGACTCGGGACCTACGAGCAGTACTTC.

This clonotype was seen repeatedly, ten times or more. The genes are TRBV4-3 and TRBJ2-2; D is unresolved. Deletions cut 0 bases from V and 4 bases from J, with 3 bases between. The CDR3 spans 13 residues. Germline V CDR1 and CDR2: LGHNA, YSLEER. The CDR3 sequence: CASSQETTGELFF. The CDR3, as DNA: TGCGCCAGCAGCCAAGAGACCACCGGGGAGCTGTTTTTT.

V and J are TRBV6-7 and TRBJ2-1; tentatively, D is TRBD2 (6 bases). TRBV6-7 is recorded as an ORF, its role being uncertain. CDR3 size: 15 residues. Between the trimmed V and J ends, which lost 5 bases and 4 bases, there was a span of 15 bases. In DNA form, the CDR3 reads TGTGCCAGCAGTACCCCGGGGAGGCCATACAATGAGCAGTTCTTC. It codes for CASSTPGRPYNEQFF.

This clonotype appeared a single time. The V gene is TRBV20-1, the J gene TRBJ2-3, with 10 positions matching TRBD2. J was trimmed by 0 bases and V by 3 bases; bases with no gene match: 3. The CDR3 totals 15 residues. CDR1 and CDR2 (germline): DFQATT, SNEGSKA (reference sequence). CDR3: CSASKREGSTDTQYF. CDR3 DNA: TGCAGTGCTAGTAAGCGGGAGGGGAGCACAGATACGCAGTATTTT.

This clonotype occurred a few times. The rearrangement uses TRBV4-1 and TRBJ2-3; 10 bases align to TRBD2. Trimming took 0 bases from V and 2 from J; bases not matched to a gene: 2. This CDR3 comprises 16 residues. Germline CDR1 reads MGHRA; CDR2 reads YSYEKL. This chain's CDR3 is CASSQELAGTTDTQYF. The CDR3 nucleotides read TGCGCCAGCAGCCAAGAACTAGCGGGGACCACAGATACGCAGTATTTT.

This clonotype appeared many times. V gene TRBV20-1 combines with J gene TRBJ2-2; a weak D match, TRBD2 (5 bases). This CDR3 has 15 amino acids. The V gene's germline CDR1 is DFQATT and CDR2 SNEGSKA (reference sequence). Trimming left V 3 bases short and J 1 base short, with 12 bases between. CDR3: CSASPQRKNTGELFF. CDR3 nucleotide sequence: TGCAGTGCTAGCCCCCAGCGGAAGAACACCGGGGAGCTGTTTTTT.